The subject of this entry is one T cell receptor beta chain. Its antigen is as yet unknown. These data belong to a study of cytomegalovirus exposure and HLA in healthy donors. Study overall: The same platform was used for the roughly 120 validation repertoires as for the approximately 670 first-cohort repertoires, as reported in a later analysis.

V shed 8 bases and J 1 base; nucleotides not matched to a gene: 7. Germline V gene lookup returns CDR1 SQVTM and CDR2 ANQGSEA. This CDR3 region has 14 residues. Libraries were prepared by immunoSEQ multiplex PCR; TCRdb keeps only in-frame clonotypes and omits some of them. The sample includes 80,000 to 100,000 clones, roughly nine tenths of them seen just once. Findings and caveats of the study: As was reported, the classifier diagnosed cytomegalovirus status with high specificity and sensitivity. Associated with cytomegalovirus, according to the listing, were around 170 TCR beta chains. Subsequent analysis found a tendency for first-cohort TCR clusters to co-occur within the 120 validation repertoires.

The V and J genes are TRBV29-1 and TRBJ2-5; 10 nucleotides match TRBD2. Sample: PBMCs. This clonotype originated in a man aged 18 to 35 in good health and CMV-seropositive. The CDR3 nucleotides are TGCAGCTTAATAGCGGGGGGAACCCAAGAGACCCAGTACTTC. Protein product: CSLIAGGTQETQYF.